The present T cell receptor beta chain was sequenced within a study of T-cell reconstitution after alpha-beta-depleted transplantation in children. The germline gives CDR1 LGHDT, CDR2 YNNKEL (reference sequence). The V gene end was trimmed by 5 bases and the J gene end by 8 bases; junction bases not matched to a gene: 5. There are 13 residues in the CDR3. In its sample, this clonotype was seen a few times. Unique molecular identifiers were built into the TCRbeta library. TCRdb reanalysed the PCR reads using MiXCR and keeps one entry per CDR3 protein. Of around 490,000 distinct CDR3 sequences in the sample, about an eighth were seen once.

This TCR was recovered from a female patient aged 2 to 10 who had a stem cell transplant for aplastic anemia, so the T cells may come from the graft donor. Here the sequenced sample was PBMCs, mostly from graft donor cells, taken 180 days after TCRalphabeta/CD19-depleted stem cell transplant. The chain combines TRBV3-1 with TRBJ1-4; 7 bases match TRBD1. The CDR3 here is CASSSGQIEKLFF. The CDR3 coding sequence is TGTGCCAGCAGCTCGGGACAGATAGAAAAACTGTTTTTT.